These 16 T cell receptor beta chains were sequenced from one sample in a study of T cells in Graves' hyperthyroidism and ophthalmopathy. From RNA transcripts, TCR beta CDR3 regions were amplified. HTBI primers were employed in a first-round RT-PCR of the TCR CDR3. TCRdb recomputed calls from the multiplex PCR reads with MiXCR, one row per CDR3 protein. Of approximately 590,000 distinct CDR3 sequences listed, around 16% are singletons. Material: blood. These receptors all come from a woman in her twenties or thirties with Graves' hyperthyroidism.

This clonotype came up many times. The chain links TRBV20-1 to TRBJ2-1, with no clear D. This CDR3 has 16 amino acids. Germline assignment: CDR1 DFQATT and CDR2 SNEGSKA (reference sequence). Trimming left V 4 bases short and J 4 bases short, with 20 bases between. This CDR3 is CSATPLLELGYNEQFF. As DNA, the CDR3 is TGCAGTGCTACTCCGCTCCTGGAGTTGGGATACAATGAGCAGTTCTTC.

The V gene is TRBV20-1, the J gene TRBJ2-3; D unclear. CDR3 length: 14 amino acids. V was cut by 1 base and J by 3 bases, with 11 bases left in between. Germline CDR1 is DFQATT and CDR2 is SNEGSKA (reference sequence). The CDR3 is CSARVLDRTDTQYF. CDR3 in DNA: TGCAGTGCTAGAGTTCTGGACCGAACAGATACGCAGTATTTT.

This clonotype was recorded at least ten times. The chain has TRBV12-3 or TRBV12-4 and TRBJ1-1; D possibly corresponds to TRBD1 (5 bases). Trimming removed 5 bases from V and 6 bases from J, with 13 bases in between. The CDR3 is 13 residues long. As DNA, the CDR3 is TGTGCCAGCAGTACTCGCCAGGGTGCTGAAGCTTTCTTT. Protein product: CASSTRQGAEAFF.

This clonotype was found many times. This chain uses TRBV18 with TRBJ2-5; D is perhaps TRBD1 (6 bases). V was trimmed by 3 bases and J by 5 bases, leaving 13 bases between them. Germline CDR1 reads KGHSH; CDR2 reads LQKENI. This CDR3 region has 14 residues. The CDR3: CASSPSQGVETQYF. The CDR3 nucleotides are TGTGCCAGCTCACCGTCACAGGGAGTCGAGACCCAGTACTTC.

In this sample, this clonotype turned up a few times. This chain uses TRBV2 with TRBJ2-3, with D possibly TRBD2 on 6 matching bases. Trimming shortened V by 8 bases and J by 4 bases, and 13 bases separated the two germline ends. Germline assignment: CDR1 SNHLY and CDR2 FYNNEI. This CDR3 spans 13 amino acids. This CDR3 reads CASRRDGADTQYF. CDR3 in DNA: TGTGCCAGCCGGAGGGACGGGGCAGATACGCAGTATTTT.

This clonotype was counted many times. The V call is TRBV7-2, the J call TRBJ2-7; 13 bases line up with TRBD2. Germline V gives CDR1 SGHTA, CDR2 FQGNSA. The CDR3 extends over 16 amino acids. V shed 4 bases, J shed 7 bases, and the junction held 10 bases outside the gene matches. The CDR3 DNA reads TGTGCCAGCAGCTCCGTAGGACTAGCGGGAGCGGGGGAGCAGTACTTC. It yields the protein CASSSVGLAGAGEQYF.

This clonotype was found many times. The J gene is TRBJ2-7, the V gene TRBV28; D might be TRBD1 or TRBD2, each matching 6 bases. Trimming removed 4 bases from V and 5 bases from J, with 24 bases in between. The CDR3 length is 17 residues. The germline gives CDR1 MDHEN, CDR2 SYDVKM. CDR3 sequence reads: CASSSPSTGPGGDEQYF. The CDR3 DNA reads as TGTGCCAGCAGTTCACCCTCGACAGGCCCGGGCGGGGACGAGCAGTACTTC.

The chain carries TRBV19 and TRBJ2-2, with D perhaps assigned TRBD1 or TRBD2 (5 bases each). The CDR3 sequence is 17 residues long. Germline CDR1 LNHDA, CDR2 SQIVND (reference sequence). The V end was cut by 5 bases, the J end by 5 bases, with 21 bases between. The CDR3 region is CASSQNPGRHGTGELFF. The CDR3 DNA follows: TGTGCCAGTAGTCAAAACCCGGGACGGCACGGGACCGGGGAGCTGTTTTTT.

This clonotype was seen at least ten times. The rearrangement links TRBV11-2 to TRBJ2-3; 9 bases match TRBD2. The CDR3 has 16 amino acids. V trimming: 5 bases; J trimming: 4 bases; junction bases outside the gene matches: 10. Germline lookup yields CDR1 SGHAT and CDR2 FQNNGV. This chain's CDR3 is CASSPTWRGGSDTQYF. Written as DNA, the CDR3 is TGTGCCAGCAGCCCTACTTGGCGGGGGGGATCAGATACGCAGTATTTT.

The V gene is TRBV29-1, the J gene TRBJ2-3; TRBD1 is a possible D gene (5 bases). The CDR3 loop spans 12 amino acids. Trimming pared 8 bases from V and 4 bases from J, leaving 13 bases between. Germline V gene sequence: CDR1 SQVTM, CDR2 ANQGSEA. DNA for the CDR3: TGCAGCTTCAGGCAGGGCTCAGATACGCAGTATTTT. This codes for CSFRQGSDTQYF.

This clonotype showed up just a few times. The genes are TRBV6-1 and TRBJ1-5; D not certain. This CDR3 has 11 amino acids. Trimming took 7 bases from V and 3 from J, leaving 4 bases between them. Germline CDR1 is MNHNS and CDR2 is SASEGT. CDR3 bases: TGTGCCAGCAAAGACAATCAGCCCCAGCATTTT. This codes for CASKDNQPQHF.

Regarding this clonotype: A read error may be the cause here, since a much bigger clone is one base away. This rearrangement joins TRBV9 to TRBJ1-2, with D possibly being TRBD1 (5 bases). This CDR3 is built from 16 residues. The V gene's germline CDR1 is SGDLS and CDR2 YYNGEE. CDR3 DNA sequence: TGTGCCAGCAGCCCTGGGGACCAAAACTCCAACTGTGGCTACACCTTC. Translating it yields CASSPGDQNSNCGYTF.

V is TRBV30 and J is TRBJ1-5; a weak D match, TRBD1 (6 bases). V was clipped by 3 bases and J by 4 bases, with 19 bases between them. This CDR3 has 16 amino acids. The germline gives CDR1 GTSNPN, CDR2 SVGIG (reference sequence). The CDR3 sequence: CAWSAGGRGINQPQHF. In nucleotides, the CDR3 is TGTGCCTGGAGCGCTGGGGGCAGGGGAATTAATCAGCCCCAGCATTTT.

In nucleotides, the CDR3 is TGTGCCAGTAGTATTGGAGGGAGAGAGACCCAGTACTTC. This codes for CASSIGGRETQYF. The genes are TRBV19 and TRBJ2-5, with D possibly matching TRBD2 (6 bases). Germline assignment: CDR1 LNHDA and CDR2 SQIVND (reference sequence). V gave up 3 bases and J gave up 4 bases, with 9 bases separating them. The CDR3 loop spans 13 amino acids.

This clonotype was detected ten times or more. The chain carries TRBV24-1 and TRBJ2-3; TRBD2 aligns across 11 bases. This CDR3 spans 19 amino acids. Germline CDR1 is KGHDR and CDR2 is SFDVKD. With V trimmed by 0 bases and J by 2 bases, 9 bases remained unmatched. The CDR3 bases are TGTGCCACCAGTGATTTGCCTAGCGGGAGGAGTGACAACACAGATACGCAGTATTTT. This translates into CATSDLPSGRSDNTDTQYF.

This clonotype appeared many times. This chain links TRBV2 with TRBJ2-7; TRBD2 agrees at 7 bases. CDR1 and CDR2 (germline): SNHLY, FYNNEI. CDR3 length: 14 residues. V lost 7 bases and J lost 6; bases outside the gene matches: 12. CDR3 DNA sequence: TGTGCCAGCAAGAACGAGGGAGGGTCGGGCGAGCAGTACTTC. This sequence encodes CASKNEGGSGEQYF.